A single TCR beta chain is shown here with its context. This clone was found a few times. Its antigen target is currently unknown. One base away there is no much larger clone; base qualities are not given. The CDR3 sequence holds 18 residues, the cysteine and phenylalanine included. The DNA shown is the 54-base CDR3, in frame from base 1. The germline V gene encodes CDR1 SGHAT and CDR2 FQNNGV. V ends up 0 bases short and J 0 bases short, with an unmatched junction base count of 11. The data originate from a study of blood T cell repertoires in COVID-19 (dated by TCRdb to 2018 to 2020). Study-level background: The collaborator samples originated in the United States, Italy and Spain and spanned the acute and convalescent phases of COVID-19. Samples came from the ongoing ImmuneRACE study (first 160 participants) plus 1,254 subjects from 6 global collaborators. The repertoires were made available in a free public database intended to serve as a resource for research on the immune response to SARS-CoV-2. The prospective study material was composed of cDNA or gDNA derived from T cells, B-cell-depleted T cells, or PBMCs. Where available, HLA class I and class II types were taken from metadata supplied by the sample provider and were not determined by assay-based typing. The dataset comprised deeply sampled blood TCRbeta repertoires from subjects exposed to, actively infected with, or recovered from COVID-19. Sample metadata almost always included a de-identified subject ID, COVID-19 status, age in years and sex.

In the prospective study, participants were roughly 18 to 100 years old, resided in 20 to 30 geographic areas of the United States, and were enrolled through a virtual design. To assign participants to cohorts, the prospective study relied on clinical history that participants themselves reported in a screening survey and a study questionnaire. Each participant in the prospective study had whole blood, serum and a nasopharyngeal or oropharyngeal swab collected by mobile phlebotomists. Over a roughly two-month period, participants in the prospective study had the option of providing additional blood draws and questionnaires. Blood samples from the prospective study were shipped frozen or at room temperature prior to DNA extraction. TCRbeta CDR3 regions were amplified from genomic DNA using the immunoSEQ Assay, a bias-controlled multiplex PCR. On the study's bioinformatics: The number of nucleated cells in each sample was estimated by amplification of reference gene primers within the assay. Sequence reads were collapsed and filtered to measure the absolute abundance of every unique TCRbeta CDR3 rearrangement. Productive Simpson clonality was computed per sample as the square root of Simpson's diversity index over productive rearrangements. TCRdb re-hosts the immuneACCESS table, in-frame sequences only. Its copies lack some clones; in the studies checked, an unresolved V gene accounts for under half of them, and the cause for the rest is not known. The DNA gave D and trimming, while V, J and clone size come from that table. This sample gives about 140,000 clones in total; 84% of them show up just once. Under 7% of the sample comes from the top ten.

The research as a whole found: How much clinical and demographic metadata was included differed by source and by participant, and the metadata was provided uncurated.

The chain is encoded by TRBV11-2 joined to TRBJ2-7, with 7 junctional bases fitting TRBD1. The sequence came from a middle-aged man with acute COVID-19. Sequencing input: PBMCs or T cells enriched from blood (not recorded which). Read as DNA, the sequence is TGTGCCAGCAGCTTAGACGCCACAGGGGCCACACTCTCCTACGAGCAGTACTTC. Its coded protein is CASSLDATGATLSYEQYF. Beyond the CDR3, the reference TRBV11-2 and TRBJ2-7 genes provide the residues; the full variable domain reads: EAGVAQSPRYKIIEKRQSVAFWCNPISGHATLYWYQQILGQGPKLLIQFQNNGVVDDSQLPKDRFSAERLKGVDSTLKIQPAKLEDSAVYLCASSLDATGATLSYEQYFGPGTRLTVT.